Reported below is one T cell receptor beta chain. The sample comes from a study of blood T cell repertoires in COVID-19. For the study at large: COVID-19 samples from acute and convalescent phases originated in the United States, Italy and Spain.

Per the authors' pipeline: Researchers report that nucleated cell counts were estimated from reference gene primer amplification. This table comes from immunoSEQ multiplex PCR, and its TCRdb copy is limited to in-frame clones, with some not included. That table gives V, J and clone size, and the DNA gave D and trimming. The sample yields fewer than 45,000 clones, approximately 85% seen once. Germline CDR1 SGHKS, CDR2 YYEKEE (reference sequence). The CDR3 consists of 14 residues. The V and J ends lost 0 bases and 2 bases, in that order; junction bases with no gene match: 1. The TCR was taken from a woman of 80 years or more with acute or convalescent COVID-19. The rearrangement uses TRBV5-5 and TRBJ1-2; 7 positions agree with TRBD1. Sequences were obtained from peripheral blood. The DNA for the CDR3 is TGTGCCAGCAGCTTGGGACAGGGAAACTATGGCTACACCTTC. It translates to CASSLGQGNYGYTF.